This is a list of T cell receptor beta chains from one sample in a study of T cells in Graves' hyperthyroidism and ophthalmopathy. Each CDR3 protein gets one entry after TCRdb re-called the multiplex PCR reads with MiXCR. The sample lists 250,000 to 300,000 distinct CDR3 sequences, approximately 14% occurring once. Sequenced material: blood. The receptors were gathered from a middle-aged woman with Graves' hyperthyroidism that later progressed to Graves' ophthalmopathy. Each CDR3 is given with its conserved first and last residue. A D gene is named only where the DNA matches it firmly. Rows may omit the clone size; those that give it use once, few, many or a size class.

TRBD2	TRBV6-1	TRBJ2-7	many	TGTGCCAGCAGGGATCTAGCGGTCACCTACGAGCAGTACTTC	CASRDLAVTYEQYF
NA	TRBV12-3/TRBV12-4	TRBJ2-7	many	TGTGCCAGCAGCCAGGAGATGGGTTATATATACGAGCAGTACTTC	CASSQEMGYIYEQYF
TRBD2	TRBV15	TRBJ2-6	NA	TGTGCCACCGGGGCTAGCGGGAAAACCTCTGGGGCCAACGTCCTGACTTTC	CATGASGKTSGANVLTF
TRBD2	TRBV20-1	TRBJ2-7	many	TGCAGTGCCTATAGCGGGAGTGCCTACGAGCAGTACTTC	CSAYSGSAYEQYF
NA	TRBV6-1	TRBJ2-1	many	TGTGCCAGCAGTCGACAGAACAATGAGCAGTTCTTC	CASSRQNNEQFF
NA	TRBV6-1	TRBJ1-3	many	TGTGCCAGCAGTCACCGGGACGGAAACACCATATATTTT	CASSHRDGNTIYF
TRBD2	TRBV5-1	TRBJ2-1	NA	TGCGCCAGCAGCTTGGTGGCGGGAGTCCCCGGAAATGAGCAGTTCTTC	CASSLVAGVPGNEQFF
TRBD2	TRBV2	TRBJ2-2	many	TGTGCCAGCTCGGGACTAGCGGGAGTATGGTCGACCGGGGAGCTGTTTTTT	CASSGLAGVWSTGELFF
NA	TRBV10-1	TRBJ1-1	many	TGCGCCAGCAGTGACCTCGTGAACACTGAAGCTTTCTTT	CASSDLVNTEAFF
NA	TRBV4-1	TRBJ2-2	few	TGCGCCAGCAGCCAAGTTAGCCGGGCCCCGACCGGGGAGCTGTTTTTT	CASSQVSRAPTGELFF
NA	TRBV20-1	TRBJ2-1	many	TGCAGTGCCTCCACAGGGATCTCCTACAATGAGCAGTTCTTC	CSASTGISYNEQFF
NA	TRBV30	TRBJ1-5	few	TGTGCCTGGCGCTCTGGTCAGGGACTTCCAACGCAGCCCCAGCATTTT	CAWRSGQGLPTQPQHF
NA	TRBV2	TRBJ2-7	many	TGTGCCGTTCAACGGGACATGTACTACGAGCAGTACTTC	CAVQRDMYYEQYF
NA	TRBV7-9	TRBJ1-5	few	TGTGCCAGCAGCTTAGAAACAGAGGACAATCAGCCCCAGCATTTT	CASSLETEDNQPQHF
NA	TRBV3-1	TRBJ2-4	NA	TGTGCCAGCAGCCACTCGCAGGGGTTAGGCATTCAGTACTTC	CASSHSQGLGIQYF
NA	TRBV6-1	TRBJ1-2	many	TGTGCCAGCAGTAGACAGTTTGGCTACACCTTC	CASSRQFGYTF
NA	TRBV14	TRBJ2-7	many	TGTGCCAGCAGCCAAAAGTATGGGCGGGCGGAGCGATACCCATACGAGCAGTACTTC	CASSQKYGRAERYPYEQYF
NA	TRBV12-3/TRBV12-4	TRBJ2-3	many	TGTGCCAGCAGCCCGAGTAGCTCTAGCACAGATACGCAGTATTTT	CASSPSSSSTDTQYF
TRBD1	TRBV5-1	TRBJ1-4	NA	TGCGCCAGCAGGTACCGGGACAGGTCTAATGAAAAACTGTTTTTT	CASRYRDRSNEKLFF
TRBD1	TRBV28	TRBJ1-3	many	TGTGCCAGCAGTATAATGAACCTTAGGGGACAGACGCCCTCTGGAAACACCATATATTTT	CASSIMNLRGQTPSGNTIYF
NA	TRBV19	TRBJ2-6	many	TGTGCCAGTAGTCGAACCGGGACAACTGGGGCCAACGTCCTGACTTTC	CASSRTGTTGANVLTF
NA	TRBV6-1	TRBJ2-1	NA	TGTGCCAGTCAGACTCCGGGGTCAGGGGAACAGTTCTTC	CASQTPGSGEQFF
TRBD2	TRBV3-1	TRBJ2-3	NA	TGTGCCAGCAGCCAAGAGTATTTGTGGTGGGCGGGAGGCCCAGATACGCAGTATTTT	CASSQEYLWWAGGPDTQYF
NA	TRBV2	TRBJ2-7	many	TGTGCCAGAGGGGGTTTCTCCTACGAGCAGTACTTC	CARGGFSYEQYF
NA	TRBV20-1	TRBJ2-7	many	TGCAGTGCTACCGGACTGGGGTGGGACGAGCAGTACTTC	CSATGLGWDEQYF
NA	TRBV2	TRBJ1-3	few	TGTGCCGCCCTCGGGCTTGGAAACACCATATATTTT	CAALGLGNTIYF
NA	TRBV9	TRBJ2-1	many	TGTGCCAGCAGCGTTAAGGACCAGATTAATGAGCAGTTCTTC	CASSVKDQINEQFF
TRBD2	TRBV20-1	TRBJ2-3	many	TGCAGTGGCGGACTAGCGGGAGGGGGTCTGGGGGGAGATACGCAGTATTTT	CSGGLAGGGLGGDTQYF
TRBD1	TRBV5-1	TRBJ2-1	few	TGCGCCAGCAGCGGGGACAGGGGGCAAGATGAGCAGTTCTTC	CASSGDRGQDEQFF
NA	TRBV12-3/TRBV12-4	TRBJ1-6	NA	TGTGCCAGCAGTGGGACGGCGGATAATTCACCCCTCCACTTT	CASSGTADNSPLHF
TRBD1	TRBV5-1	TRBJ2-2	few	TGCGCCAGCAGCTTTGGACAGGGGGCTTACACCGGGGAGCTGTTTTTT	CASSFGQGAYTGELFF
TRBD1	TRBV2	TRBJ2-1	many	TGTGCCAGCAGTGACCCTGGGACAGTCAGCTCCTACAATGAGCAGTTCTTC	CASSDPGTVSSYNEQFF
NA	TRBV7-2	TRBJ2-1	NA	TGTGCCAGCAGCTACTATAGGGTCAATGAGCAGTTCTTC	CASSYYRVNEQFF
NA	TRBV15	TRBJ2-7	few	TGTGCCACCAGCAGAGATACACCAGGGGCGGACGAGCAGTACTTC	CATSRDTPGADEQYF
NA	TRBV27	TRBJ2-7	many	TGTGCCAGCAGTTTAAGGGGTAGCCTCACATGGGAGCAGTACTTC	CASSLRGSLTWEQYF
TRBD2	TRBV29-1	TRBJ2-3	NA	TGCAGCGTTGAACTAAGGCGGGAGAGAACAGATACGCAGTATTTT	CSVELRRERTDTQYF
TRBD1	TRBV2	TRBJ2-2	many	TGTGCCAGCGGACAGGAGATTCATACCGGGGAGCTGTTTTTT	CASGQEIHTGELFF
TRBD2	TRBV11-2	TRBJ2-2	many	TGTGCCAGCAGCTTAAGGCTAGCGGCTCCATCGAACACCGGGGAGCTGTTTTTT	CASSLRLAAPSNTGELFF
NA	TRBV3-1	TRBJ2-3	many	TGTGCCAGCAGCCAAGAAGGAGAGTTTGGCACAGATACGCAGTATTTT	CASSQEGEFGTDTQYF
TRBD1	TRBV2	TRBJ1-6	NA	TGTGCCAGCAGCGCCTCCGGGACAGGGAGCTCACCCCTCCACTTT	CASSASGTGSSPLHF
NA	TRBV11-2	TRBJ2-5	many	TGTGCCAGCAGCTTAGCACGGGGGCTTGAGACCCAGTACTTC	CASSLARGLETQYF
TRBD1	TRBV2	TRBJ1-2	NA	TGTGCCATACTAACTCCCGGGACAGAAGGCTACACCTTC	CAILTPGTEGYTF
NA	TRBV6-1	TRBJ1-2	NA	TGTGCCAGCAGTGAGAGGTGGGCAGGGCCGGGCTACACCTTC	CASSERWAGPGYTF
NA	TRBV18	TRBJ1-6	few	TGTGCCAGCTCAGGAGAGAATTCACCCCTCCACTTT	CASSGENSPLHF
NA	TRBV9	TRBJ2-3	few	TGTGCCACTTCTTGGTCCCCAAGCACAGATACGCAGTATTTT	CATSWSPSTDTQYF
NA	TRBV15	TRBJ2-1	many	TGTGCCACCAGCAGAGATTGGAGCAAAGACTTCTCCTCCTACAATGAGCAGTTCTTC	CATSRDWSKDFSSYNEQFF
NA	TRBV2	TRBJ1-1	NA	TGTGCCAGCAAATATCACACTGAAGCTTTCTTT	CASKYHTEAFF
NA	TRBV7-9	TRBJ2-2	few	TGTGCCAGCAGCTTATTACCGGGGTACACCGGGGAGCTGTTTTTT	CASSLLPGYTGELFF
TRBD2	TRBV29-1	TRBJ2-3	many	TGCAGCGCCCCAGGGACTAGCGGTCCAATCACAGATACGCAGTATTTT	CSAPGTSGPITDTQYF
NA	TRBV3-1	TRBJ1-5	many	TGTGCCAGCAGCCAATCTAATAGGGGGATTCCTCAGCCCCAGCATTTT	CASSQSNRGIPQPQHF
NA	TRBV19	TRBJ2-7	few	TGTGCCAGTAGTATTCCCTCGGGGGACGAGCAGTACTTC	CASSIPSGDEQYF